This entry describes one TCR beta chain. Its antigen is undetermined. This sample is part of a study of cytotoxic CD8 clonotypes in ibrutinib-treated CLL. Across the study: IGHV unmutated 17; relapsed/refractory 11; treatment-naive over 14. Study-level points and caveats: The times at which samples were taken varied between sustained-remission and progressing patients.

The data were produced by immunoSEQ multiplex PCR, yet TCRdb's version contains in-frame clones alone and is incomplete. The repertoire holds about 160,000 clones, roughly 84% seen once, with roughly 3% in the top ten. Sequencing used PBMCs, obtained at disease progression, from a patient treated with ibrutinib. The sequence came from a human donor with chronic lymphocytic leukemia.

This CDR3 reads CASSPLGLAGGPGEQYF. The CDR3 bases are TGTGCCAGCTCACCACTCGGACTAGCGGGAGGGCCGGGGGAGCAGTACTTC. The rearrangement links TRBV18 to TRBJ2-7, with 15 bases lining up with TRBD2. This CDR3 contains 17 residues. Germline V gene data show CDR1 as KGHSH and CDR2 as LQKENI. V gave up 1 base and J gave up 7 bases; unmatched junction bases: 8.